These 18 T cell receptor beta chains came from one sample sequenced in a study of OX40 agonist ivuxolimab in advanced cancers. The assay was immunoSEQ multiplex PCR, and TCRdb's table has in-frame clones only and misses some. The sample yields under 100,000 clones, 84% seen once. The sample in question was CD4+ or CD8+ T cells sorted from blood, obtained in a trial of the OX40 agonist ivuxolimab. Receptor source: an adult with an advanced solid tumor such as melanoma, head and neck, liver or kidney cancer.

This clone came up once. The rearrangement links TRBV9 to TRBJ2-7; TRBD2 might be the D (7 bases). This CDR3 is 15 amino acids long. Trimming took off 0 bases at V and 4 bases at J, with 14 bases between the two ends. Looked up from germline, CDR1 is SGDLS and CDR2 is YYNGEE. The CDR3 DNA reads TGTGCCAGCAGCGTAGGAACGGGGGGCGAATACGAGCAGTACTTC. It is translated as CASSVGTGGEYEQYF.

In its sample, this clone was seen a few times. The chain couples TRBV5-8 to TRBJ2-7, with D maybe TRBD1 (6 bases). This CDR3 comprises 12 residues. Trimming stripped 4 bases from V and 6 bases from J, with 11 bases between. Germline CDR1 is SGHTS and CDR2 is YDEGEE. The CDR3 DNA sequence: TGTGCCAGCAGCCGGCAGGGGCTCGAGCAGTACTTC. This translates into CASSRQGLEQYF.

This sequence joins TRBV15 and TRBJ2-2; no clear D gene. Trimming cost V 6 bases and J 2 bases, with 13 bases left between them. The CDR3 is made up of 15 amino acids. The germline CDR1 and CDR2 sequences are LNHNV and YYDKDF (reference sequence). CDR3 loop: CATSSGGINTGELFF. In nucleotides, the CDR3 is TGTGCCACCAGTAGTGGTGGGATTAACACCGGGGAGCTGTTTTTT.

The chain combines TRBV5-1 with TRBJ2-5; D gene unclear. From germline, CDR1 is SGHRS and CDR2 YFSETQ. This CDR3 spans 14 amino acids. The V end was cut by 0 bases, the J end by 1 base, with 7 bases between. The chain's CDR3 is CASSLAVTQETQYF. DNA for the CDR3: TGCGCCAGCAGCTTGGCGGTAACCCAAGAGACCCAGTACTTC.

This chain connects TRBV5-4 to TRBJ2-3, with 12 bases matching TRBD2. Losses at the gene ends were 0 bases for V and 0 bases for J; bases not matched to a gene: 11. Germline V lookup: CDR1 SGHNT, CDR2 YYREEE (reference sequence). This CDR3 is 20 amino acids long. The CDR3 DNA reads as TGTGCCAGCAGCTTGGACAGGGGACTAGCGGGCGCTCCTAGCACAGATACGCAGTATTTT. This codes for CASSLDRGLAGAPSTDTQYF.

The V and J genes are TRBV29-1 and TRBJ2-3; TRBD1 is a possible D gene (6 bases). The germline V and J ends were trimmed by 6 bases and 2 bases, with 12 bases remaining between them. Germline V CDR1 and CDR2: SQVTM, ANQGSEA. The CDR3 sequence is 13 residues long. The CDR3 loop is CSVDSGVTDTQYF. The DNA for the CDR3 is TGCAGCGTGGACAGCGGCGTCACAGATACGCAGTATTTT.

As DNA, the CDR3 is TGTGCCAGCAGCTTAGGGGGTACTGGAAACACCATATATTTT. Its translation: CASSLGGTGNTIYF. This sequence joins TRBV7-3 and TRBJ1-3, with D tentatively TRBD1 (5 bases). V lost 2 bases and J lost 2, with 7 bases in between. The germline V gene encodes CDR1 SGHTA and CDR2 FQGTGA. The CDR3 sequence is 14 residues long.

In its sample, this clone was seen once. The chain joins TRBV30 to TRBJ2-7; 14 bases align to TRBD2. V lost 3 bases and J lost 4; bases outside the gene matches: 11. Per germline, CDR1 GTSNPN and CDR2 SVGIG (reference sequence). The CDR3 extends over 17 amino acids. CDR3 residues: CAWSGGLAGGLGYEQYF. For the CDR3, the DNA is TGTGCCTGGAGCGGAGGACTAGCGGGGGGCCTGGGGTACGAGCAGTACTTC.

V and J are TRBV7-2 and TRBJ2-3, with D possibly matching TRBD1 (6 bases). Trimming took 3 bases from V and 2 from J, leaving 15 bases between them. The germline gives CDR1 SGHTA, CDR2 FQGNSA. CDR3 size: 16 residues. The chain's CDR3 is CASSFRGRGFTDTQYF. The CDR3 DNA is TGTGCCAGCAGCTTCAGGGGTAGGGGATTCACAGATACGCAGTATTTT. Full variable domain (missing parts from reference TRBV7-2 and TRBJ2-3): GAGVSQSPSNKVTEKGKDVELRCDPISGHTALYWYRQSLGQGLEFLIYFQGNSAPDKSGLPSDRFSAERTGGSVSTLTIQRTQQEDSAVYLCASSFRGRGFTDTQYFGPGTRLTVL.

The CDR3 sequence is CASSFSGVGDTQYF. The CDR3 DNA reads TGTGCCAGCAGCTTTTCAGGGGTCGGAGATACGCAGTATTTT. The V call is TRBV13, the J call TRBJ2-3; the D gene is possibly TRBD1 (6 bases). CDR1 PRHDT and CDR2 FYEKMQ come from the germline V gene (reference sequence). This CDR3 has 14 amino acids. V was clipped by 3 bases and J by 5 bases, with 12 bases between them.

The J gene is TRBJ1-5, the V gene TRBV28; 7 nucleotides align to TRBD1. Trimming cost V 5 bases and J 0 bases; bases outside gene matches: 19. The germline V gene encodes CDR1 MDHEN and CDR2 SYDVKM. The CDR3 loop spans 20 amino acids. Here the CDR3 DNA reads TGTGCCAGCAGTATTGACACCCGGGACAGCTTACCCTATAGCAATCAGCCCCAGCATTTT. Amino acid sequence: CASSIDTRDSLPYSNQPQHF.

J is TRBJ2-3 and V is TRBV6-4; TRBD2 matches 10 bases. J lost 1 base, V lost 4 bases, and 5 bases had no gene match. The CDR3 runs to 16 residues. The germline V gene has CDR1 MRHNA and CDR2 SNTAGT. CDR3 bases: TGTGCCAGCAGTGTTCACGGGACTAGCGGCACAGATACGCAGTATTTT. Translating it yields CASSVHGTSGTDTQYF.

This chain connects TRBV5-1 to TRBJ2-5; the match to TRBD2 covers 7 bases. J gave up 4 bases and V 1 base, and 4 bases lay outside the gene matches. This CDR3 spans 14 amino acids. Germline CDR1 and CDR2: SGHRS and YFSETQ. The CDR3 DNA reads TGCGCCAGCAGCTTGCGGGCTAGCGGAGAGACCCAGTACTTC. Protein: CASSLRASGETQYF.

This chain connects TRBV6-6 to TRBJ2-1; D unclear. Trimming stripped 0 bases from V and 9 bases from J, with 15 bases between. Germline V gene sequence: CDR1 MNHNY, CDR2 SVGAGI (reference sequence). This CDR3 is 15 amino acids long. CDR3 in DNA: TGTGCCAGCAGTTACTCGAAGGGTGGACCGGTTGAGCAGTTCTTC. It yields the protein CASSYSKGGPVEQFF.

The rearrangement uses TRBV9 and TRBJ2-1; 10 bases are a match to TRBD2. The CDR3 length is 15 residues. The trim removed 4 bases at V and 3 bases at J, leaving 4 bases unmatched. Per the germline V gene, CDR1 is SGDLS and CDR2 is YYNGEE. DNA for the CDR3: TGTGCCAGCAGCCTCGGACTAGCGGACTACAATGAGCAGTTCTTC. It codes for CASSLGLADYNEQFF.

Turning to this clone: The same CDR3 can be traced to other DNA sequences in this sample. This sequence joins TRBV5-1 and TRBJ2-2; TRBD2 matches 7 bases. Germline CDR1 SGHRS, CDR2 YFSETQ. This CDR3 comprises 15 residues. V was pared by 1 base and J by 6 bases, with 6 bases of the junction left unmatched. CDR3 loop: CASSLRQGGAGELFF. CDR3 nucleotides: TGCGCCAGCAGCTTGCGGCAGGGAGGGGCCGGGGAGCTGTTTTTT.

The chain employs TRBV6-6 and TRBJ1-6, with 11 nucleotides matching TRBD1. Trimming took 5 bases from V and 9 from J; bases not matched to a gene: 6. CDR3 length: 15 amino acids. Per germline, CDR1 MNHNY and CDR2 SVGAGI (reference sequence). This CDR3 is CASSPGTGGSSPLHF. Here the CDR3 DNA reads TGTGCCAGCAGTCCAGGGACAGGGGGGAGTTCACCCCTCCACTTT.

The chain joins TRBV5-6 to TRBJ2-3; D may be TRBD1 or TRBD2 (6 bases each). In germline, CDR1 is SGHDT, CDR2 YYEEEE. Trimming left V 0 bases short and J 1 base short, with 12 bases between. The CDR3 is made up of 16 amino acids. For the CDR3, the DNA is TGTGCCAGCAGCTTGGCGGGGGCCCCTCGCACAGATACGCAGTATTTT. It codes for CASSLAGAPRTDTQYF. The whole variable domain, filled in from reference TRBV5-6 and TRBJ2-3, reads DAGVTQSPTHLIKTRGQQVTLRCSPKSGHDTVSWYQQALGQGPQFIFQYYEEEERQRGNFPDRFSGHQFPNYSSELNVNALLLGDSALYLCASSLAGAPRTDTQYFGPGTRLTVL.